This T cell receptor (beta chain) emerged from a study of human T cells and chemical hapten exposure. Study-wide results and limits: Healthy individuals' immune responses may differ from those of donors, who had alopecia.

The table lists this clonotype with many counts. The antigen remains undetermined. The time point: patch test 1, 2 weeks after DPC sensitization. The treatment was: therapeutic diphenylcyclopropenone sensitization with weekly scalp DPC. Alopecia patients, 18 to 70 years old and DPC-suitable, served as donors. The germline V gene has CDR1 MNHEY and CDR2 SVGAGI. With 4 bases clipped from V and 14 bases from J, the junction kept 13 bases outside the gene matches. The CDR3 is 15 residues long. Per the original data handling: Samples held a median of around 100,000 TCRs, range about 20,000–700,000. TCRdb re-derived calls from the RACE reads in MiXCR, one entry per CDR3 protein. The V and J calls come from TCRdb's annotation, not from the publication. This repertoire shows 85,000 to 100,000 distinct CDR3 sequences, 12% found once; its top ten account for 2% to 2.5%.

This receptor was taken from a middle-aged woman with alopecia areata. Some clones in this sample may be carry-over from other donors' samples. The V and J genes are TRBV6-5 and TRBJ1-6; 8 bases are a match to TRBD1. This sample comprised whole blood, obtained in connection with sensitization to the hapten diphenylcyclopropenone (DPC). This CDR3 reads CASSFGGQGLDSLHF. The CDR3 DNA sequence: TGTGCCAGCAGTTTCGGAGGACAGGGCCTCGACTCCCTCCACTTT.